This passage covers 24 T cell receptor beta chains from one sample sequenced in a study of shared clonotypes between healthy human individuals. The protocol was immunoSEQ multiplex PCR, while the TCRdb copy is restricted to in-frame clones and leaves out a portion. The sample includes approximately 2.5 million clones, approximately 90% of them seen just once. Source material: naive CD4+ T cells sorted from blood. Specified subset: CD45RA+ positively selected. These receptors were obtained from a young man in good health.

The rearrangement uses TRBV5-1 and TRBJ1-2; TRBD1 matches at 10 bases. Germline CDR1 is SGHRS and CDR2 is YFSETQ. The CDR3 runs 14 residues. V gave up 4 bases and J gave up 6 bases; unmatched junction bases: 6. The CDR3 reads CASSPGQGFDGYTF. CDR3 nucleotides: TGCGCCAGCAGCCCGGGACAGGGGTTCGATGGCTACACCTTC.

This chain links TRBV27 with TRBJ1-6; TRBD1 agrees at 8 bases. Trimming removed 9 bases from V and 7 bases from J; junction bases left unmatched: 5. The CDR3 has 13 amino acids. Germline V gene data show CDR1 as MNHEY and CDR2 as SMNVEV (reference sequence). In DNA form, the CDR3 reads TGTGCCAGTCAGTCAGGGGGCAATTCACCCCTCCACTTT. Its protein product is CASQSGGNSPLHF.

The V gene is TRBV6-1, the J gene TRBJ2-3; the D gene could be TRBD1 or TRBD2 (5 bases each). Germline lookup yields CDR1 MNHNS and CDR2 SASEGT. The CDR3 runs to 15 residues. The germline V and J ends were trimmed by 4 bases and 2 bases, with 13 bases remaining between them. CDR3 DNA sequence: TGTGCCAGCAGTGTCTCTGGGGGTACCACAGATACGCAGTATTTT. Translation gives CASSVSGGTTDTQYF.

V gene TRBV27 combines with J gene TRBJ1-6; the D is unclear. Germline V gene data show CDR1 as MNHEY and CDR2 as SMNVEV (reference sequence). The CDR3 length is 12 residues. Deletions cut 3 bases from V and 9 bases from J, with 6 bases between. This CDR3 reads CASSFSASPLHF. The CDR3 DNA reads as TGTGCCAGCAGTTTCTCCGCTTCACCCCTCCACTTT.

The chain joins TRBV6-5 to TRBJ2-7; either TRBD1 or TRBD2 may fit D (6 bases each). The CDR3 covers 13 residues. Germline CDR1 reads MNHEY; CDR2 reads SVGAGI. Trimming shortened V by 4 bases and J by 7 bases, and 14 bases separated the two germline ends. CDR3 in amino acids: CASSSPGAEEQYF. The CDR3 DNA follows: TGTGCCAGCAGTTCCCCGGGGGCGGAGGAGCAGTACTTC.

V gene TRBV19 combines with J gene TRBJ2-5, with 7 bases matching TRBD2. The CDR3 loop spans 15 amino acids. Germline V CDR1 and CDR2: LNHDA, SQIVND (reference sequence). J was trimmed by 2 bases and V by 4 bases; bases with no gene match: 7. The CDR3 DNA follows: TGTGCCAGTAGTAAGGGTTCTAGCGGACAAGAGACCCAGTACTTC. It is translated as CASSKGSSGQETQYF.

The CDR3 reads CASSYLGQASYEQYF. In nucleotides, the CDR3 is TGTGCCAGCAGTTACTTGGGACAGGCCTCGTACGAGCAGTACTTC. The chain couples TRBV6-6 to TRBJ2-7; 8 bases agree with TRBD1. The CDR3 length is 15 residues. CDR1 and CDR2 from the germline V gene are MNHNY and SVGAGI (reference sequence). Germline trimming cut 1 base from V and 4 bases from J; bases unmatched to any gene: 6.

The V gene is TRBV28, the J gene TRBJ2-7; D ambiguous. This CDR3 spans 14 amino acids. V gave up 1 base and J gave up 1 base, with 8 bases separating them. From germline, CDR1 is MDHEN and CDR2 SYDVKM. CDR3 protein: CASSLLWRSYEQYF. The CDR3, as DNA: TGTGCCAGCAGTTTATTGTGGCGGTCCTACGAGCAGTACTTC.

The J gene is TRBJ2-1, the V gene TRBV5-1; D might be TRBD2 (7 bases). The germline gives CDR1 SGHRS, CDR2 YFSETQ. V shed 7 bases and J shed 6 bases, with 23 bases lying between them. CDR3 size: 16 residues. The CDR3 coding sequence is TGCGCCAGCCGACCGGGGGGCGGCATCAGGGGCAATGAGCAGTTCTTC. Translating gives CASRPGGGIRGNEQFF.

The V gene is TRBV5-8, the J gene TRBJ1-2; D uncertain. The CDR3 spans 15 residues. Trimming cost V 4 bases and J 2 bases, with 15 bases left between them. The germline V gene has CDR1 SGHTS and CDR2 YDEGEE. The CDR3 spells CASSPPVSGNYGYTF. The CDR3 DNA follows: TGTGCCAGCAGCCCCCCCGTTTCAGGAAACTATGGCTACACCTTC.

This sequence joins TRBV5-6 and TRBJ2-5; D remains ambiguous. The germline V gene encodes CDR1 SGHDT and CDR2 YYEEEE. Trimming left V 6 bases short and J 1 base short, with 10 bases between. The length of the CDR3 is 13 residues. CDR3 residues: CASTRIGQETQYF. CDR3 DNA: TGTGCCAGCACTCGGATCGGCCAAGAGACCCAGTACTTC.

V is TRBV21-1 and J is TRBJ2-7; the table's D call of TRBD1 was not tested on the DNA. TRBV21-1 is recorded as a pseudogene. The CDR3 runs 15 residues. In DNA, the CDR3 is TGTGCCAAGGAGGAGGCTAACAGGGGTCAGAACGAGCAGTACTTC. Translated, it gives CAKEEANRGQNEQYF.

The J gene is TRBJ2-7, the V gene TRBV2, with 7 bases lining up with TRBD1. J lost 6 bases, V lost 6 bases, and 5 bases had no gene match. This CDR3 region has 12 residues. CDR1 SNHLY and CDR2 FYNNEI come from the germline V gene. CDR3 in DNA: TGTGCCAGCAGAGGCAGGGGGTCCGAGCAGTACTTC. Its protein is CASRGRGSEQYF.

The chain couples TRBV9 to TRBJ2-1, with D perhaps matching TRBD1 or TRBD2 (5 bases each). The V gene lost 0 bases and the J gene lost 4 bases, with 14 bases spanning the gap. Per germline, CDR1 SGDLS and CDR2 YYNGEE. This CDR3 contains 16 residues. CDR3 sequence: CASSVGGYPLYNEQFF. For the CDR3, the DNA is TGTGCCAGCAGCGTAGGGGGGTACCCCCTTTACAATGAGCAGTTCTTC.

The chain couples TRBV9 to TRBJ1-5; 11 nucleotides match TRBD1. Per germline, CDR1 SGDLS and CDR2 YYNGEE. The CDR3 spans 15 residues. V gave up 4 bases and J gave up 4 bases; unmatched junction bases: 4. The CDR3 reads CASSRTGGFNQPQHF. CDR3 DNA sequence: TGTGCCAGCAGCCGGACAGGGGGCTTTAATCAGCCCCAGCATTTT.

This chain joins TRBV19 and TRBJ2-7, with D hard to call. Germline assignment: CDR1 LNHDA and CDR2 SQIVND (reference sequence). The CDR3 runs to 16 residues. V lost 3 bases and J 3 bases, leaving 18 bases between the germline ends. This chain's CDR3 is CASSIGYYGGNYEQYF. CDR3 sequence (DNA): TGTGCCAGTAGTATCGGTTACTACGGTGGCAACTACGAGCAGTACTTC.

The J gene is TRBJ1-2, the V gene TRBV7-9; possible D gene TRBD1, 5 bases. This CDR3 has 14 amino acids. Per germline, CDR1 SEHNR and CDR2 FQNEAQ (reference sequence). The V gene lost 5 bases and the J gene lost 2 bases, with 12 bases spanning the gap. CDR3 coding DNA: TGTGCCAGCAGCCGGATCGAGGGGAACTATGGCTACACCTTC. The encoded protein is CASSRIEGNYGYTF.

Comment on this clone: The same CDR3 also results from other DNA sequences found in this sample. The chain has TRBV10-3 and TRBJ2-3; D gene ambiguous. The V end was cut by 4 bases, the J end by 0 bases, with 8 bases between. CDR1 is ENHRY, CDR2 SYGVKD, per germline. This CDR3 comprises 14 residues. CDR3 DNA: TGTGCCATCAGTGTAGGCACTAGCACAGATACGCAGTATTTT. As protein: CAISVGTSTDTQYF.

V gene TRBV10-3 combines with J gene TRBJ2-1, with a tentative D call TRBD1 (5 bases). V gave up 6 bases and J gave up 6 bases, with 9 bases separating them. CDR1 is ENHRY, CDR2 SYGVKD, per germline. There are 12 residues in the CDR3. CDR3 sequence: CAISQGSNEQFF. CDR3 sequence (DNA): TGTGCCATCAGCCAGGGTAGCAATGAGCAGTTCTTC.

The V call is TRBV21-1, the J call TRBJ2-7. TRBV21-1 is given as a pseudogene. CDR3 length: 13 amino acids. CDR3 sequence (DNA): TGTGCCAGCAGCAAAATACCAGAAGGCGAGCAGTACTTC. This sequence encodes CASSKIPEGEQYF.

V gene TRBV18 combines with J gene TRBJ1-5, with a tentative D call TRBD1 (5 bases). V was clipped by 6 bases and J by 7 bases, with 16 bases between them. The length of the CDR3 is 14 residues. Germline V gives CDR1 KGHSH, CDR2 LQKENI. The CDR3 loop reads CASSNQGSGQPQHF. Here the CDR3 DNA reads TGTGCCAGCTCCAACCAGGGCAGCGGGCAGCCCCAGCATTTT.

The V call is TRBV7-9, the J call TRBJ2-3; D is possibly TRBD1 (5 bases). The CDR3 spans 15 residues. The ends were cut back, 5 bases at V and 1 base at J, with 13 bases in the middle. From germline, CDR1 is SEHNR and CDR2 FQNEAQ (reference sequence). The CDR3 region has the DNA TGTGCCAGCAGCCTTGACGGCAGGGGCACAGATACGCAGTATTTT. This gives the protein CASSLDGRGTDTQYF.

The J gene is TRBJ2-2, the V gene TRBV30; D ambiguous. This CDR3 has 14 amino acids. V was shortened by 8 bases and J by 0 bases, with 13 bases between the two germline ends. Germline V gene data show CDR1 as GTSNPN and CDR2 as SVGIG (reference sequence). CDR3 nucleotides: TGTGCCCGTGGCTTCGAGACGAACACCGGGGAGCTGTTTTTT. This encodes CARGFETNTGELFF. The full variable domain, with the rest looked up from reference TRBV30 and TRBJ2-2, is SQTIHQWPATLVQPVGSPLSLECTVEGTSNPNLYWYRQAAGRGLQLLFYSVGIGQISSEVPQNLSASRPQDRQFILSSKKLLLSDSGFYLCARGFETNTGELFFGEGSRLTVL.

This chain links TRBV6-1 with TRBJ1-3, with D perhaps TRBD1 (5 bases). This CDR3 contains 14 residues. The germline V gene encodes CDR1 MNHNS and CDR2 SASEGT. V was clipped by 6 bases and J by 2 bases, with 11 bases between them. The CDR3 region has the DNA TGTGCCAGCAGATCTAGGGGTGCTGGAAACACCATATATTTT. Translation gives CASRSRGAGNTIYF.